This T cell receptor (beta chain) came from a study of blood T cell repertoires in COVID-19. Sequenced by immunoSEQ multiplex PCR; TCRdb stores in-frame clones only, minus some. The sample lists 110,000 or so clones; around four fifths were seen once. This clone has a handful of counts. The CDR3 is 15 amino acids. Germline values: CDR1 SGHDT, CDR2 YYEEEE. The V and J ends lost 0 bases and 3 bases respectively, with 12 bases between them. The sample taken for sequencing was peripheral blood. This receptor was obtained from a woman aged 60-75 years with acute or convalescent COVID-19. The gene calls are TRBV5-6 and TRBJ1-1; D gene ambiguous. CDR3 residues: CASSLAATLDTEAFF. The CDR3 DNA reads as TGTGCCAGCAGCTTGGCAGCGACGCTTGACACTGAAGCTTTCTTT.